These 13 T cell receptor beta chains were sequenced from one sample in a study of shared clonotypes between healthy human individuals. TCRdb's table, derived via immunoSEQ multiplex PCR, lists solely in-frame clones and lacks some. The sample shows about 1,500,000 clones, over 95% of them seen only once. The specimen sequenced was naive CD4+ T cells sorted from blood. Specified subset: CD45RA+ positively selected. The receptors here all came from a man aged 25 to 40 in good health.

V usage is TRBV11-2 and J usage is TRBJ2-2, with D possibly being TRBD1 or TRBD2 (5 bases each). The germline CDR1 and CDR2 sequences are SGHAT and FQNNGV. The length of the CDR3 is 13 residues. Trimming pared 4 bases from V and 5 bases from J, leaving 8 bases between. The DNA for the CDR3 is TGTGCCAGCAGCTCGGGGCGGACCGGGGAGCTGTTTTTT. Encoded protein: CASSSGRTGELFF. The full variable domain, rest sourced from reference TRBV11-2 and TRBJ2-2, is EAGVAQSPRYKIIEKRQSVAFWCNPISGHATLYWYQQILGQGPKLLIQFQNNGVVDDSQLPKDRFSAERLKGVDSTLKIQPAKLEDSAVYLCASSSGRTGELFFGEGSRLTVL.

This sequence joins TRBV10-3 and TRBJ2-3; 8 bases line up with TRBD2. In germline, CDR1 is ENHRY, CDR2 SYGVKD. V lost 7 bases and J lost 2; bases outside the gene matches: 11. The CDR3 runs 16 residues. The chain's CDR3 is CAINGGAGGPTDTQYF. CDR3 bases: TGTGCCATCAACGGTGGCGCGGGAGGACCCACAGATACGCAGTATTTT.

This clone has just a few counts. Other nucleotide sequences from this sample produce the same CDR3. The chain joins TRBV5-1 to TRBJ1-1; no clear D. Germline V gene lookup returns CDR1 SGHRS and CDR2 YFSETQ. The CDR3 runs 13 residues. Between the trimmed V and J ends, which lost 0 bases and 0 bases, there was a span of 3 bases. The CDR3 region is CASSLAVNTEAFF. The CDR3 bases are TGCGCCAGCAGCTTGGCAGTGAACACTGAAGCTTTCTTT.

The rearrangement joins TRBV30 to TRBJ2-2; D ambiguous. The CDR3 is made up of 14 amino acids. The germline CDR1 and CDR2 sequences are GTSNPN and SVGIG (reference sequence). The V and J ends lost 5 bases and 2 bases respectively, with 12 bases between them. This CDR3 is CAWPDTLNTGELFF. The CDR3 bases are TGTGCCTGGCCAGACACGCTAAACACCGGGGAGCTGTTTTTT. Filled out from reference TRBV30 and TRBJ2-2, the complete variable domain reads SQTIHQWPATLVQPVGSPLSLECTVEGTSNPNLYWYRQAAGRGLQLLFYSVGIGQISSEVPQNLSASRPQDRQFILSSKKLLLSDSGFYLCAWPDTLNTGELFFGEGSRLTVL.

The V call is TRBV2, the J call TRBJ1-3; D is undetermined. CDR1 and CDR2 from the germline V gene are SNHLY and FYNNEI. The length of the CDR3 is 15 residues. The germline V and J ends were trimmed by 1 base and 0 bases, with 7 bases remaining between them. Here the CDR3 DNA reads TGTGCCAGCAGTGAAGAGTCACTCTCTGGAAACACCATATATTTT. Amino acid sequence: CASSEESLSGNTIYF.

The V call is TRBV30, the J call TRBJ2-3; weak D call: TRBD2 (6 bases). Germline values: CDR1 GTSNPN, CDR2 SVGIG (reference sequence). The CDR3 consists of 14 residues. Trimming cost V 8 bases and J 0 bases, with 15 bases left between them. The CDR3 sequence is CARGWGSSTDTQYF. CDR3 DNA sequence: TGTGCCCGGGGGTGGGGAAGTAGCACAGATACGCAGTATTTT.

The chain uses TRBV10-3 and TRBJ1-1, with D perhaps matching TRBD1 (5 bases). The CDR3 spans 15 residues. Germline CDR1 and CDR2: ENHRY and SYGVKD. V dropped 4 bases and J dropped 3 bases, with 15 bases sitting between them. CDR3 sequence reads: CAISVGGSMDTEAFF. In nucleotides, the CDR3 is TGTGCCATCAGTGTCGGGGGATCCATGGACACTGAAGCTTTCTTT.

The gene calls are TRBV18 and TRBJ2-1; 7 positions match TRBD1. V gave up 2 bases and J gave up 8 bases; unmatched junction bases: 6. The CDR3 spans 14 residues. Germline V gene sequence: CDR1 KGHSH, CDR2 LQKENI. CDR3 sequence reads: CASSPWKGADEQFF. In nucleotides, the CDR3 is TGTGCCAGCTCACCATGGAAGGGGGCCGATGAGCAGTTCTTC.

The chain recombines TRBV7-8 with TRBJ1-2; 9 bases align to TRBD1. Germline CDR1 reads SGHVS; CDR2 reads FQNEAQ. The V gene end was trimmed by 4 bases and the J gene end by 6 bases; junction bases not matched to a gene: 12. CDR3 length: 16 amino acids. CDR3 amino acids: CASSSHRDRAFHGYTF. CDR3 sequence (DNA): TGTGCCAGCAGCTCACACCGGGACAGGGCTTTTCATGGCTACACCTTC.

The chain combines TRBV6-1 with TRBJ2-5; 8 nucleotides match TRBD2. Germline trimming cut 7 bases from V and 1 base from J; bases unmatched to any gene: 2. The V gene's germline CDR1 is MNHNS and CDR2 SASEGT. CDR3 length equals 13 residues. The CDR3 spells CASTGGPQETQYF. CDR3 nucleotides: TGTGCCAGCACGGGGGGGCCCCAAGAGACCCAGTACTTC.

The chain employs TRBV6-1 and TRBJ2-7; D is uncertain. The CDR3 spans 12 residues. Trimming stripped 3 bases from V and 3 bases from J, with 6 bases between. Germline V lookup: CDR1 MNHNS, CDR2 SASEGT. The CDR3 sequence: CASSDRLYEQYF. The CDR3 coding sequence is TGTGCCAGCAGTGACAGACTCTACGAGCAGTACTTC.

The chain carries TRBV2 and TRBJ1-5, with D unclear. The length of the CDR3 is 13 residues. Germline V CDR1 and CDR2: SNHLY, FYNNEI. V lost 1 base and J lost 15, with 16 bases in between. The CDR3 region has the DNA TGTGCCAGCAGTGAAGGACCTCAACCCTTTTTGCATTTT. This encodes CASSEGPQPFLHF.

The DNA of the CDR3 is TGCGCCAGCAGTGGAGGGACCGTCACAGATACGCAGTATTTT. Protein: CASSGGTVTDTQYF. This sequence joins TRBV10-2 and TRBJ2-3; D may match TRBD1 or TRBD2 (5 bases each). The CDR3 has 14 residues. The V end was cut by 4 bases, the J end by 2 bases, with 10 bases between. Germline CDR1 reads WSHSY; CDR2 reads SAAADI.